This paragraph covers one T cell receptor (beta chain) sequence. Its specificity is not known. These data come from a study of blood T cells in healthy people across ages. Findings and limits, study-wide: Both naive CD4+ cell counts and diversity were greater in long-lived donors than in aged donors. TCR beta diversity was tightly associated with the proportion of naive T cells.

Trimming took 5 bases from V and 8 from J; bases not matched to a gene: 10. In germline, CDR1 is MNHEY, CDR2 SVGAGI. CDR3 length equals 16 residues. Sample-barcoded 5' priming and a J-beta primer mix drove a second PCR of about 6 to 12 cycles. MiXCR, applied by TCRdb to the 5' RACE reads, yields one record per CDR3 protein. The profile shows more than 450,000 distinct CDR3 sequences, 25% to 35% of them singletons. Separately, the same data were catalogued under a study of T cells of mothers and their children. From that study: Three healthy Caucasian mothers gave samples, and so did their six children.

The material sequenced was blood. The sequence was obtained from a boy aged 2 to 10 in good health. The V call is TRBV6-5, the J call TRBJ2-1, with 12 bases matching TRBD2. The CDR3 DNA follows: TGTGCCAGCAGTGCTTTTAGGACTAGCGGGAAGGATGAGCAGTTCTTC. This sequence encodes CASSAFRTSGKDEQFF.